The TCR beta chain described here comes from a study of human T cells and chemical hapten exposure. On the study more broadly: Small pooled library volume differences mainly caused per-sample TCR yield variation.

Individual cDNA molecules received unique molecular identifiers in the library. TCRdb re-called the RACE reads with MiXCR, one entry per CDR3 protein. This sample has around 150,000 distinct CDR3 sequences, with about 30% found just once. Regarding time point: patch test 3, about 24 weeks after DPC sensitization. Treatment defined: therapeutic diphenylcyclopropenone sensitization with weekly scalp DPC. Study-wide results and caveats: There were significantly more large CDR3 similarity clusters among expanded TCRs than among controls. Counts of TCRs expanded at PT1 correlated positively with patch test score.

This clonotype has only a few counts. Its target is unknown. V lost 3 bases and J 1 base, leaving 10 bases between the germline ends. Germline V CDR1 and CDR2: LGHNA, YNFKEQ. The CDR3 has 14 residues. The sequenced sample was whole blood, obtained in connection with sensitization to the hapten diphenylcyclopropenone (DPC). The origin of this receptor is a woman between 18 and 29 years old with alopecia areata. Some clones in this sample may be carry-over from other donors' samples. This sequence joins TRBV4-2 and TRBJ2-7; TRBD2 is a possible D gene (6 bases). The CDR3 bases are TGTGCCAGCAGCCAGGGGGGACTGTCCTACGAGCAGTACTTC. Translated: CASSQGGLSYEQYF.